This T cell receptor (beta chain) was documented in a study of blood T cells in healthy people across ages. CDR3 size: 15 residues. The ends were cut back, 0 bases at V and 1 base at J, with 9 bases in the middle. Germline CDR1 and CDR2: MNHEY and SVGAGI. This clonotype was seen more than once but under ten times. A second PCR of about 6 to 11 cycles used a sample-barcoded 5' primer and a J-beta primer mix. One entry per CDR3 protein, called by TCRdb with MiXCR from the 5' RACE reads. This sample has about 930,000 distinct CDR3 sequences, with about 28% found just once. Another study also made use of these data, one on T cells of mothers and their children.

This receptor was identified in a woman aged 35 to 49 in good health. This chain connects TRBV6-5 to TRBJ1-1; tentatively, D is TRBD1 (5 bases). What was sequenced was blood. Written as DNA, the CDR3 is TGTGCCAGCAGTTACTCATGGCAGGGGAACACTGAAGCTTTCTTT. Residues: CASSYSWQGNTEAFF.